The 5 T cell receptor beta chains below come from one sample, sequenced in a study of blood T cell repertoires in COVID-19 (dated by TCRdb to the early 2020s). Library creation used the immunoSEQ multiplex PCR assay. The immuneACCESS repertoire file appears here via TCRdb, limited to in-frame rearrangements. These files lack a portion of the clones; in checked studies, under half of the deficit traces to unresolved V genes, and the cause of the others is not known. A total of approximately 160,000 clones appear in this sample, roughly 84% of them only once. Roughly 8.3% of the sample is taken by the ten largest. Material for sequencing was peripheral blood. The receptors come from an older woman with COVID-19, enrolled during active disease.

Written as DNA, the CDR3 is TGCAGCGTTGAAGATAGGGGCAGGGCCAACACTGAAGCTTTCTTT. The encoded protein is CSVEDRGRANTEAFF. V and J are TRBV29-1 and TRBJ1-1, with D possibly being TRBD1 (5 bases). This CDR3 is built from 15 residues. V gave up 0 bases and J gave up 2 bases, with 13 bases separating them. Germline lookup yields CDR1 SQVTM and CDR2 ANQGSEA. The full variable domain, its missing parts supplied by reference TRBV29-1 and TRBJ1-1, is SAVISQKPSRDICQRGTSLTIQCQVDSQVTMMFWYRQQPGQSLTLIATANQGSEATYESGFVIDKFPISRPNLTFSTLTVSNMSPEDSSIYLCSVEDRGRANTEAFFGQGTRLTVV.

This clone was observed once. This chain joins TRBV7-9 and TRBJ1-4; possibly TRBD1 for D (6 bases). This CDR3 contains 15 residues. CDR1 is SEHNR and CDR2 is FQNEAQ in the germline V gene (reference sequence). Deletions cut 6 bases from V and 4 bases from J, with 15 bases between. Written as DNA, the CDR3 is TGTGCCAGCAGTCCCCCAGGACAGTATAATGAAAAACTGTTTTTT. As protein: CASSPPGQYNEKLFF. The variable domain in full, with the rest retrieved from reference TRBV7-9 and TRBJ1-4, is DTGVSQNPRHKITKRGQNVTFRCDPISEHNRLYWYRQTLGQGPEFLTYFQNEAQLEKSRLLSDRFSAERPKGSFSTLEIQRTEQGDSAMYLCASSPPGQYNEKLFFGSGTQLSVL.

The chain uses TRBV6-2 or TRBV6-3 and TRBJ1-3, with D maybe TRBD1 (6 bases). Trimming pared 6 bases from V and 0 bases from J, leaving 15 bases between. The CDR3 runs 16 residues. The V gene's germline CDR1 is MNHEY and CDR2 SVGEGT. Here the CDR3 DNA reads TGTGCCAGCAGCTCCCTAGACAGGTTCTCTGGAAACACCATATATTTT. Protein: CASSSLDRFSGNTIYF.

Notes on this clone: Other DNA sequences in this sample translate to the same CDR3. V is TRBV5-1 and J is TRBJ2-3; D is possibly TRBD2 (6 bases). The CDR3 consists of 15 residues. Germline CDR1 and CDR2: SGHRS and YFSETQ. V lost 0 bases, J lost 0 bases, and 8 bases lay in between. CDR3 nucleotides: TGCGCCAGCAGCTTGGGAGGGACTAGCACAGATACGCAGTATTTT. As protein: CASSLGGTSTDTQYF.

The rearrangement links TRBV27 to TRBJ1-1; no firm D call. CDR3 length equals 15 residues. The ends were cut back, 1 base at V and 0 bases at J, with 9 bases in the middle. Germline V gene data show CDR1 as MNHEY and CDR2 as SMNVEV (reference sequence). This CDR3 is CASSLLARMNTEAFF. The DNA for the CDR3 is TGTGCCAGCAGTTTATTAGCCCGCATGAACACTGAAGCTTTCTTT.